Listed here are 3 T cell receptor beta chains from one sample, sequenced in a study of CD8 T cells in ankylosing spondylitis (dated by TCRdb to about 2017). Library preparation used 5' RACE. Sequencing took place on an Illumina HiSeq 2500. TCRdb passed the public sequencing reads through fastp at Q25 and MiXCR, retaining productive beta sequences. Under each unique CDR3 protein, matching rows form one entry showing the most common genes and DNA. This sample holds 150,000 to 200,000 distinct CDR3 sequences; approximately 18% were observed only once. The ten largest account for approximately 4.3% of the sample. Sequencing used blood, either unsorted or a sorted T cell fraction (not recorded which). These TCRs come from a male donor between 10 and 30 years old with ankylosing spondylitis or in good health (not recorded which). Donor details come from another sample of the same person, matched by shared clones.

This clonotype was counted at least ten times. The chain has TRBV4-2 and TRBJ2-7; D possibly corresponds to TRBD2 (6 bases). This CDR3 contains 16 residues. Looked up from germline, CDR1 is LGHNA and CDR2 is YNFKEQ. With 3 bases removed from V and 3 bases from J, the gap between germline ends came to 18 bases. CDR3 in DNA: TGTGCCAGCAGCCACTCCCCCCGGGAGCCTCACTACGAGCAGTACTTC. Its translation is CASSHSPREPHYEQYF.

There are many counts of this clonotype. The genes are TRBV20-1 and TRBJ2-1; 11 bases fit TRBD2. There are 15 residues in the CDR3. The germline V gene encodes CDR1 DFQATT and CDR2 SNEGSKA (reference sequence). Unmatched junction bases numbered 13, after V lost 3 bases and J lost 12 bases. The CDR3 DNA reads as TGCAGTGCTAGCGCCAGTATACTAGCGGGAGCTCGGCAGTTCTTC. Its translation: CSASASILAGARQFF.

There are many counts of this clonotype. This chain links TRBV20-1 with TRBJ2-1; tentatively, D is TRBD1 or TRBD2 (5 bases each). The V end was cut by 0 bases, the J end by 5 bases, with 11 bases between. The V gene's germline CDR1 is DFQATT and CDR2 SNEGSKA (reference sequence). The CDR3 runs to 14 residues. CDR3 in DNA: TGCAGTGCTAGAGATTGGGGGAGCAACAATGAGCAGTTCTTC. Its translation is CSARDWGSNNEQFF.